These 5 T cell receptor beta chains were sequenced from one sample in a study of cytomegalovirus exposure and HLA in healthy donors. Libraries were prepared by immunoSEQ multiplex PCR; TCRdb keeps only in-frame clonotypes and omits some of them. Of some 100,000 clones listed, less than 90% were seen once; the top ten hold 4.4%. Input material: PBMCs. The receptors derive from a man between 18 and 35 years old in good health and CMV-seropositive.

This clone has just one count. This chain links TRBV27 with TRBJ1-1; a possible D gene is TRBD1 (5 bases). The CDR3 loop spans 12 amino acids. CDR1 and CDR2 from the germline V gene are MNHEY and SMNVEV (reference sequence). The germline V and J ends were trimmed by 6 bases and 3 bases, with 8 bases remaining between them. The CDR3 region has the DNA TGTGCCAGCAGGTTGGGGCACACTGAAGCTTTCTTT. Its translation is CASRLGHTEAFF.

The CDR3 protein is CASSIGRQQAEAFF. CDR3 sequence (DNA): TGTGCCAGTAGTATTGGTCGACAACAGGCTGAAGCTTTCTTT. V usage is TRBV19 and J usage is TRBJ1-1; D might be TRBD1 (5 bases). The germline V and J ends were trimmed by 3 bases and 6 bases, with 14 bases remaining between them. CDR3 length: 14 residues. CDR1 and CDR2 (germline): LNHDA, SQIVND (reference sequence).

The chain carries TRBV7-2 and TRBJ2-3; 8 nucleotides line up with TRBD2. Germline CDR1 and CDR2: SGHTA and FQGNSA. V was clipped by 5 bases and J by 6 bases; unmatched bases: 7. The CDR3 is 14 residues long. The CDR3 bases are TGTGCCAGCAGCATTCAAGCGGGGGACGATACGCAGTATTTT. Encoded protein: CASSIQAGDDTQYF.

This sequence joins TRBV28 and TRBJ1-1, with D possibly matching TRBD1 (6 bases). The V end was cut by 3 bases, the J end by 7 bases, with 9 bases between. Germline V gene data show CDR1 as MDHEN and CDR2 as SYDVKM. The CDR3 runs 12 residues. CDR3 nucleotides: TGTGCCAGCAGTTTCCAGGGGAATGAAGCTTTCTTT. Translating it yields CASSFQGNEAFF. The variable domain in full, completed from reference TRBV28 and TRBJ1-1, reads DVKVTQSSRYLVKRTGEKVFLECVQDMDHENMFWYRQDPGLGLRLIYFSYDVKMKEKGDIPEGYSVSREKKERFSLILESASTNQTSMYLCASSFQGNEAFFGQGTRLTVV.

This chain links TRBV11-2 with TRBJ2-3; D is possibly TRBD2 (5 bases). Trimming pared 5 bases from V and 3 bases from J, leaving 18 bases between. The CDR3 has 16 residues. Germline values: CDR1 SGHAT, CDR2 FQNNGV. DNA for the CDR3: TGTGCCAGCAGCACCGGCCCTGGGAGTGGGACAGATACGCAGTATTTT. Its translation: CASSTGPGSGTDTQYF.